The rows below give T cell receptor beta chains drawn from one sample of a study of OX40 agonist ivuxolimab in advanced cancers. Only in-frame clones appear in the TCRdb table, and some are missing; sequencing was by immunoSEQ multiplex PCR. The sample yields about 150,000 clones, 94% seen once. Source: CD4+ or CD8+ T cells sorted from blood, taken in a trial of the OX40 agonist ivuxolimab. The receptors shown here come from an adult with an advanced solid tumor such as melanoma, head and neck, liver or kidney cancer. Both conserved end residues are part of each CDR3. The order of the fields is D gene, clone size, V gene, J gene, CDR3 protein, CDR3 DNA. The D gene is left open where the match is weak. Clone size is stated in some rows and not others, as once, few, many or a class when expanded.

d_call: .; clone_size: .; v_call: TRBV6-6; j_call: TRBJ1-1; cdr3_aa: CASTERGYSTEAFF; cdr3_nt: TGTGCCAGCACCGAGAGGGGTTATAGCACTGAAGCTTTCTTT
d_call: .; clone_size: .; v_call: TRBV11-3; j_call: TRBJ2-1; cdr3_aa: CASSLGGAYNEQFF; cdr3_nt: TGTGCCAGCAGCTTAGGAGGAGCCTACAATGAGCAGTTCTTC
d_call: TRBD2; clone_size: .; v_call: TRBV7-3; j_call: TRBJ2-2; cdr3_aa: CASSWGLAGTGELFF; cdr3_nt: TGTGCCAGCAGCTGGGGACTAGCGGGAACCGGGGAGCTGTTTTTT
d_call: TRBD2; clone_size: .; v_call: TRBV6-1; j_call: TRBJ2-3; cdr3_aa: CASSALAGGQFTDTQYF; cdr3_nt: TGTGCCAGCAGTGCTCTAGCGGGGGGCCAATTCACAGATACGCAGTATTTT
d_call: .; clone_size: .; v_call: TRBV19; j_call: TRBJ1-5; cdr3_aa: CASSGKGGNQPQHF; cdr3_nt: TGTGCCAGTAGTGGCAAGGGCGGCAATCAGCCCCAGCATTTT
d_call: TRBD1; clone_size: .; v_call: TRBV28; j_call: TRBJ2-5; cdr3_aa: CASSSSRGRETQYF; cdr3_nt: TGTGCCAGCAGTTCCTCCAGGGGGCGTGAGACCCAGTACTTC
d_call: .; clone_size: .; v_call: TRBV10-3; j_call: TRBJ1-5; cdr3_aa: CAISGVGRGGQPQHF; cdr3_nt: TGTGCCATCAGTGGGGTTGGCAGGGGAGGCCAGCCCCAGCATTTT
d_call: .; clone_size: .; v_call: TRBV15; j_call: TRBJ1-1; cdr3_aa: CATSRNVENTEAFF; cdr3_nt: TGTGCCACCAGCAGAAACGTTGAGAACACTGAAGCTTTCTTT
d_call: TRBD1; clone_size: once; v_call: TRBV9; j_call: TRBJ1-1; cdr3_aa: CASSRTGGKTEAFF; cdr3_nt: TGTGCCAGCAGTCGAACAGGGGGTAAGACTGAAGCTTTCTTT
d_call: TRBD2; clone_size: .; v_call: TRBV7-7; j_call: TRBJ2-7; cdr3_aa: CASSLVGLGLGNYEQYF; cdr3_nt: TGTGCTAGCAGCTTAGTGGGACTTGGACTAGGAAACTACGAGCAGTACTTC
d_call: TRBD1; clone_size: .; v_call: TRBV29-1; j_call: TRBJ1-4; cdr3_aa: CSVEGTGGIANEKLFF; cdr3_nt: TGCAGCGTTGAGGGGACAGGGGGCATAGCTAATGAAAAACTGTTTTTT
d_call: TRBD1; clone_size: .; v_call: TRBV5-1; j_call: TRBJ1-1; cdr3_aa: CASSSTTGGRTEAFF; cdr3_nt: TGCGCCAGCAGCTCCACGACAGGGGGGAGGACTGAAGCTTTCTTT
d_call: TRBD2; clone_size: .; v_call: TRBV9; j_call: TRBJ2-7; cdr3_aa: CASSVHGGSYEQYF; cdr3_nt: TGTGCCAGCAGCGTCCACGGGGGGTCCTACGAGCAGTACTTC
d_call: .; clone_size: .; v_call: TRBV7-9; j_call: TRBJ1-1; cdr3_aa: CASSSPGALNTEAFF; cdr3_nt: TGTGCCAGCAGCTCCCCCGGGGCCCTGAACACTGAAGCTTTCTTT
d_call: TRBD2; clone_size: .; v_call: TRBV7-6; j_call: TRBJ2-5; cdr3_aa: CASSPGRARETQYF; cdr3_nt: TGTGCCAGCAGCCCAGGGAGGGCGAGAGAGACCCAGTACTTC
d_call: TRBD1; clone_size: .; v_call: TRBV28; j_call: TRBJ2-7; cdr3_aa: CASNPGQGTDEQYF; cdr3_nt: TGTGCCAGCAACCCGGGACAGGGGACAGACGAGCAGTACTTC
d_call: .; clone_size: .; v_call: TRBV7-7; j_call: TRBJ2-5; cdr3_aa: CASSLDVQAETQYF; cdr3_nt: TGTGCCAGCAGCTTAGATGTCCAAGCGGAGACCCAGTACTTC
d_call: TRBD1; clone_size: .; v_call: TRBV6-1; j_call: TRBJ1-3; cdr3_aa: CASETGGTGNTIYF; cdr3_nt: TGTGCCAGTGAGACAGGGGGGACTGGAAACACCATATATTTT
d_call: TRBD1; clone_size: once; v_call: TRBV28; j_call: TRBJ2-7; cdr3_aa: CASTDRVYEQYF; cdr3_nt: TGTGCCAGCACGGACAGGGTGTACGAGCAGTACTTC
d_call: TRBD2; clone_size: .; v_call: TRBV5-1; j_call: TRBJ2-4; cdr3_aa: CASSPGLAGNIQYF; cdr3_nt: TGCGCCAGCAGCCCCGGACTAGCCGGAAACATTCAGTACTTC
d_call: .; clone_size: .; v_call: TRBV7-9; j_call: TRBJ1-2; cdr3_aa: CASSPDPPRGRGYGYTF; cdr3_nt: TGTGCCAGCAGCCCAGACCCCCCTCGGGGGCGCGGGTATGGCTACACCTTC
d_call: TRBD1; clone_size: .; v_call: TRBV5-4; j_call: TRBJ1-2; cdr3_aa: CASSSYGTGVGYTF; cdr3_nt: TGTGCCAGCAGCTCTTACGGGACAGGGGTTGGCTACACCTTC
d_call: TRBD1; clone_size: .; v_call: TRBV10-3; j_call: TRBJ1-5; cdr3_aa: CAISAGQGDNQPQHF; cdr3_nt: TGTGCCATCAGTGCGGGACAGGGGGACAATCAGCCCCAGCATTTT
d_call: .; clone_size: .; v_call: TRBV6-5; j_call: TRBJ1-4; cdr3_aa: CASTYDSRGEKLFF; cdr3_nt: TGTGCCAGCACCTATGACAGCAGGGGTGAAAAACTGTTTTTT
d_call: TRBD1; clone_size: .; v_call: TRBV4-3; j_call: TRBJ2-3; cdr3_aa: CASSQTGKRTDTQYF; cdr3_nt: TGCGCCAGCAGCCAGACAGGGAAGCGCACAGATACGCAGTATTTT
d_call: .; clone_size: .; v_call: TRBV2; j_call: TRBJ1-4; cdr3_aa: CASSQDGRLNEKLFF; cdr3_nt: TGTGCCAGCTCGCAGGATGGACGGCTTAATGAAAAACTGTTTTTT
d_call: TRBD1; clone_size: .; v_call: TRBV6-5; j_call: TRBJ1-2; cdr3_aa: CASSQTSKGADGYTF; cdr3_nt: TGTGCCAGCAGTCAAACCTCGAAGGGGGCGGATGGCTACACCTTC
d_call: TRBD1; clone_size: .; v_call: TRBV4-3; j_call: TRBJ1-4; cdr3_aa: CASSRITGGATNEKLFF; cdr3_nt: TGCGCCAGCAGCCGGATCACAGGGGGGGCAACTAATGAAAAACTGTTTTTT